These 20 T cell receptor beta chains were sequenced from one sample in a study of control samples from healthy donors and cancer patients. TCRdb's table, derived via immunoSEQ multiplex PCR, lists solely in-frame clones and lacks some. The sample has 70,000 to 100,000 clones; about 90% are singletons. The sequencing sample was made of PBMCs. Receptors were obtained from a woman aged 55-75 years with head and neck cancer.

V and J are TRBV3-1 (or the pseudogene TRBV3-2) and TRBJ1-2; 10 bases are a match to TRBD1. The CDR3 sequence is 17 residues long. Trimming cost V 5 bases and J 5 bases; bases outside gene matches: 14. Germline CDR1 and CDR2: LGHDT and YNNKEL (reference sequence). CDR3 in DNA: TGTGCCAGCAGCTCAAAGATAAGGGACAGGGGTGGGTATGGCTACACCTTC. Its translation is CASSSKIRDRGGYGYTF.

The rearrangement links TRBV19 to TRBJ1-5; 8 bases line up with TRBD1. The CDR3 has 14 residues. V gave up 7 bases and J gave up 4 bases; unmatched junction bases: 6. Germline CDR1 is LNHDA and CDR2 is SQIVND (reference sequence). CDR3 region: CASTTTGGNQPQHF. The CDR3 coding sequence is TGTGCCAGTACTACTACAGGGGGGAATCAGCCCCAGCATTTT.

The CDR3 DNA reads as TGTGCCAGCAGCTTCCTGAGGGAGACGGAAGTTTACCAAGAGACCCAGTACTTC. It codes for CASSFLRETEVYQETQYF. The chain couples TRBV12-1 to TRBJ2-5; TRBD2 is the table's D call, not checked against the DNA. TRBV12-1 is listed as a pseudogene. The CDR3 is 18 residues long.

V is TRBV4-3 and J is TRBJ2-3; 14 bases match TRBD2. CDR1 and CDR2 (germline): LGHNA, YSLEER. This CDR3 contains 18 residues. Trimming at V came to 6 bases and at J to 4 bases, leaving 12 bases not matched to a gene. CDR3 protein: CASSPKTGTSGSPDTQYF. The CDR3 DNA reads TGCGCCAGCAGTCCTAAAACCGGGACTAGCGGGAGCCCAGATACGCAGTATTTT.

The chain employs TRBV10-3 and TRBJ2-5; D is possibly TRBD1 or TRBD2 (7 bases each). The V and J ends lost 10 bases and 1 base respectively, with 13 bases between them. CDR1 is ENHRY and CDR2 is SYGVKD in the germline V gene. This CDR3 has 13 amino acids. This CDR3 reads CANRGDSQETQYF. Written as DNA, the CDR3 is TGTGCCAACCGGGGGGACAGCCAAGAGACCCAGTACTTC.

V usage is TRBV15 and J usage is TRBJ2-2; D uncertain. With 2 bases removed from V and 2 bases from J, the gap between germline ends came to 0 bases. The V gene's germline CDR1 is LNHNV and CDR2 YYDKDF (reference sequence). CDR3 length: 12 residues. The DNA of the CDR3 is TGTGCCACCAGCAGAAACACCGGGGAGCTGTTTTTT. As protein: CATSRNTGELFF.

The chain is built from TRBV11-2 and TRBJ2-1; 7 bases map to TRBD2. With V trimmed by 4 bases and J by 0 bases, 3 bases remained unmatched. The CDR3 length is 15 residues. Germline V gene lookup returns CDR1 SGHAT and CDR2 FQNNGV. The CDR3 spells CASSSRLASYNEQFF. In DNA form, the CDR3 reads TGTGCCAGCAGCTCCAGACTAGCCTCCTACAATGAGCAGTTCTTC. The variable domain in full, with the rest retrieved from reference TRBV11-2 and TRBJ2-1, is EAGVAQSPRYKIIEKRQSVAFWCNPISGHATLYWYQQILGQGPKLLIQFQNNGVVDDSQLPKDRFSAERLKGVDSTLKIQPAKLEDSAVYLCASSSRLASYNEQFFGPGTRLTVL.

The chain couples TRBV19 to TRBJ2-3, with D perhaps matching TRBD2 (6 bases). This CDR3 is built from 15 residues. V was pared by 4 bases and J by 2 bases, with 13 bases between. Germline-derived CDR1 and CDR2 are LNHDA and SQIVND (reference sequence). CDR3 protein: CASSTGTSLTDTQYF. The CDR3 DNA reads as TGTGCCAGTAGTACGGGAACTAGCCTCACAGATACGCAGTATTTT.

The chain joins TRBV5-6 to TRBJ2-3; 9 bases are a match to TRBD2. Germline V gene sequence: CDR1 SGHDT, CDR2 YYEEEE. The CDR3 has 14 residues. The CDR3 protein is CADKLEREADTQYF. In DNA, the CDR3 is TGTGCTGATAAACTAGAGCGGGAGGCAGATACGCAGTATTTT.

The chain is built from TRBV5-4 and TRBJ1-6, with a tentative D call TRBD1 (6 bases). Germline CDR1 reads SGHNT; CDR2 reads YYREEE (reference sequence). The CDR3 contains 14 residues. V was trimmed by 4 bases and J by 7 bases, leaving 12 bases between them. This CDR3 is CASSRQEYNSPLHF. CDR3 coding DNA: TGTGCCAGCAGCCGACAGGAATACAATTCACCCCTCCACTTT.

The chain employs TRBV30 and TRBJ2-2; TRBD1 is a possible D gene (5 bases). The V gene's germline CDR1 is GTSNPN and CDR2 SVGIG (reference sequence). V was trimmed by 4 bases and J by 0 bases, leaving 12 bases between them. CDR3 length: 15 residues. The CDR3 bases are TGTGCCTGGAAGGCAGGGCCCGCGAACACCGGGGAGCTGTTTTTT. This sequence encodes CAWKAGPANTGELFF.

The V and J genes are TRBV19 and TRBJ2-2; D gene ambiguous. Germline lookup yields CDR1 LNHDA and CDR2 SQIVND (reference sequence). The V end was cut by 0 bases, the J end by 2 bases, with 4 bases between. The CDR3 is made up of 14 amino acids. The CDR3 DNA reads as TGTGCCAGTAGTATAGACTCCAACACCGGGGAGCTGTTTTTT. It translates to CASSIDSNTGELFF. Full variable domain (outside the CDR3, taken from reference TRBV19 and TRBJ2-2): DGGITQSPKYLFRKEGQNVTLSCEQNLNHDAMYWYRQDPGQGLRLIYYSQIVNDFQKGDIAEGYSVSREKKESFPLTVTSAQKNPTAFYLCASSIDSNTGELFFGEGSRLTVL.

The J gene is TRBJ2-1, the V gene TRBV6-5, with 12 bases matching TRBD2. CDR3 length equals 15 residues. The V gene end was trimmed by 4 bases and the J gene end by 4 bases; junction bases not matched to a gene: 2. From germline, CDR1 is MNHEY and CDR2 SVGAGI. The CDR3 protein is CASSSGLAGYNEQFF. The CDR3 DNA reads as TGTGCCAGCAGTTCCGGACTAGCGGGGTACAATGAGCAGTTCTTC.

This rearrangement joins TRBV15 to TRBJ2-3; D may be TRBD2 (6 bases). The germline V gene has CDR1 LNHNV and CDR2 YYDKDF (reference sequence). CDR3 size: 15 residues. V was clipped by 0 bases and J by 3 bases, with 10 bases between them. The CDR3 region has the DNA TGTGCCACCAGCAGAGACGGGAGAAGTACAGATACGCAGTATTTT. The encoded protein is CATSRDGRSTDTQYF.

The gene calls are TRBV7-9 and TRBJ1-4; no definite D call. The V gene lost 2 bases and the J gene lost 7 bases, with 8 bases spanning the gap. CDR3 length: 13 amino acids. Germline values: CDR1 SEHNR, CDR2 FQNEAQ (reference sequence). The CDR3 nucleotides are TGTGCCAGCAGCTTATCAACCTCTGAAAAACTGTTTTTT. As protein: CASSLSTSEKLFF.

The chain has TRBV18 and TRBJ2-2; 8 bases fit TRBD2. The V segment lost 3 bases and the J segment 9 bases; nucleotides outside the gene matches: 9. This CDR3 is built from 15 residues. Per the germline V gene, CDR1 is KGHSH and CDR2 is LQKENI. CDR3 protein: CASSPHREGLRELFF. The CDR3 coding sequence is TGTGCCAGCTCACCTCACCGGGAGGGCCTTCGGGAGCTGTTTTTT.

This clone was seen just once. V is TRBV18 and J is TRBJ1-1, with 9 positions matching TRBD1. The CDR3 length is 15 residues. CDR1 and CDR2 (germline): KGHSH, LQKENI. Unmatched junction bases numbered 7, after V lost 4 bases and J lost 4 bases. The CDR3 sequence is CASSQRTGELTEAFF. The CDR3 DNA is TGTGCCAGCTCACAACGGACAGGGGAGCTCACTGAAGCTTTCTTT.

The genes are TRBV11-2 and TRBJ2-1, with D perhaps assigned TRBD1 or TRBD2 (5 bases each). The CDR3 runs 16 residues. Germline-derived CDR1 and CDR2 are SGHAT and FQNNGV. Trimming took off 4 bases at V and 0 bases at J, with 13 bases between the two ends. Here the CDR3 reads CASSWGPPSSYNEQFF. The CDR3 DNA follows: TGTGCCAGCAGCTGGGGACCGCCGAGCTCCTACAATGAGCAGTTCTTC.

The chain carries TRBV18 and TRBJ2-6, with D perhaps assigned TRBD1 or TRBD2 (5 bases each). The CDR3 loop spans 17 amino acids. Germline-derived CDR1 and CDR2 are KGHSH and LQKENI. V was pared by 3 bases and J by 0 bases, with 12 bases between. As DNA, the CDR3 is TGTGCCAGCTCACCTGGGGACGGTAGCTCTGGGGCCAACGTCCTGACTTTC. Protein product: CASSPGDGSSGANVLTF.

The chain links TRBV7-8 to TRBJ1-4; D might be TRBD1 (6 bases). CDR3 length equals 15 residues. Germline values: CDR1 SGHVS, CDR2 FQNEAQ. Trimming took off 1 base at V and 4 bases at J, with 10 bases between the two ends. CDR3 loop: CASSLDGGRNEKLFF. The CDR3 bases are TGTGCCAGCAGCTTAGACGGGGGGCGTAATGAAAAACTGTTTTTT.